This T cell receptor beta chain was documented in a study of blood T cells in healthy people across ages. In its sample, this clonotype was seen a few times. Then a second PCR, running roughly 7 to 11 cycles, was carried out with a sample-barcoded 5' primer and a J-beta primer mix. Each cDNA molecule was tagged by a template-switch adaptor with 12 random nucleotides. From the 5' RACE reads, TCRdb called clonotypes with MiXCR, one entry per CDR3 protein. The sample records around 700,000 distinct CDR3 sequences, approximately 25% being singletons. Looked up from germline, CDR1 is SQVTM and CDR2 is ANQGSEA. V lost 1 base, J lost 5 bases, and 14 bases lay in between. This CDR3 has 14 residues. These data were also reused for a study on T cells of mothers and their children. That source notes: Over 9.5 million reads per mother and some 2.9 million per child were obtained.

The sequenced sample was blood. The source of this sequence is a boy aged 5-17 years in good health. The rearrangement joins TRBV29-1 to TRBJ2-5, with D unclear. This CDR3 reads CSVEGTVVGETQYF. CDR3 bases: TGCAGCGTTGAAGGGACCGTGGTGGGGGAGACCCAGTACTTC.